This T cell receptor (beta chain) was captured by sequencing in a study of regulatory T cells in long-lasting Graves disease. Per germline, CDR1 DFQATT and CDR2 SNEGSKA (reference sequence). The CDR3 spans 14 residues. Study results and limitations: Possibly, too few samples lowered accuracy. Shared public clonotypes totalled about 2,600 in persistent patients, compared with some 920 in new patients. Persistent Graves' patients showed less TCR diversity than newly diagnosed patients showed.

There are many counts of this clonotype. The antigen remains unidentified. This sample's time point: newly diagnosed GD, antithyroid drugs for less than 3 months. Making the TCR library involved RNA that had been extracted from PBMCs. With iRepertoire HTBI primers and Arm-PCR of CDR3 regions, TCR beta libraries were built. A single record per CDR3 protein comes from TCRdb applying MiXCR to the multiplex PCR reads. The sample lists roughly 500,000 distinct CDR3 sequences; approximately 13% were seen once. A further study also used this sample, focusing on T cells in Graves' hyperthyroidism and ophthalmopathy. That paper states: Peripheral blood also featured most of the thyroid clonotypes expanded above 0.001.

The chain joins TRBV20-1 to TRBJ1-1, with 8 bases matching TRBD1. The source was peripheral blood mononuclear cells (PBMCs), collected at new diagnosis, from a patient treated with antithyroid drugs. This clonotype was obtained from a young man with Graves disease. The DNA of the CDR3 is TGCAGAGGACAGGGTGCACTCCTGAACACTGAAGCTTTCTTT. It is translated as CRGQGALLNTEAFF.